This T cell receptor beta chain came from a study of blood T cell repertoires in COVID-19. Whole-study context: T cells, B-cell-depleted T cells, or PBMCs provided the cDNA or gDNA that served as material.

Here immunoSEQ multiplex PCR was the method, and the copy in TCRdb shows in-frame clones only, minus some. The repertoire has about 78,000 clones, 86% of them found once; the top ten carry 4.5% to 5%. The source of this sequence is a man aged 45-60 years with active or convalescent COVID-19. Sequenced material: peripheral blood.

Written as DNA, the CDR3 is TGCGCCAGCAGCTTGCAGGGTGGAGGCTACACCTTC. Translating it yields CASSLQGGGYTF. The chain employs TRBV5-1 and TRBJ1-2; a possible D gene is TRBD1 (5 bases). CDR3 length equals 12 residues. The germline V gene encodes CDR1 SGHRS and CDR2 YFSETQ. V was cut by 1 base and J by 8 bases, with 9 bases left in between.